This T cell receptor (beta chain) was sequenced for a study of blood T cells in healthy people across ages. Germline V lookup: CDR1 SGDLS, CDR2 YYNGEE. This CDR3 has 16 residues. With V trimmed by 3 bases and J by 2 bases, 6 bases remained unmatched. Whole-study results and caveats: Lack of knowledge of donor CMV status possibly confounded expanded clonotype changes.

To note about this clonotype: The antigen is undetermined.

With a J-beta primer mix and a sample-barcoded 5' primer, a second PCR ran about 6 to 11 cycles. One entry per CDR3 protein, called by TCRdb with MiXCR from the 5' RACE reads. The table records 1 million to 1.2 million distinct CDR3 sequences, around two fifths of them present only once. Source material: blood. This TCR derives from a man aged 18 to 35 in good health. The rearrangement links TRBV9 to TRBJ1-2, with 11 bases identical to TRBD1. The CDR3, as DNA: TGTGCCAGCAGCGCCGAGGGACAGGGGGTCAACTATGGCTACACCTTC. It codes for CASSAEGQGVNYGYTF. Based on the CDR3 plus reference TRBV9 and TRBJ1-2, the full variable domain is DSGVTQTPKHLITATGQRVTLRCSPRSGDLSVYWYQQSLDQGLQFLIQYYNGEERAKGNILERFSAQQFPDLHSELNLSSLELGDSALYFCASSAEGQGVNYGYTFGSGTRLTVV.